Each of the 20 T cell receptor beta chains below was sequenced from the same sample in a study of T cells in Graves' hyperthyroidism and ophthalmopathy. TCR beta CDR3 region amplification was performed from RNA transcripts. RT-PCR in the first round (using the HTBI primer set) targeted the TCR CDR3. TCRdb re-derived calls from the multiplex PCR reads in MiXCR, one entry per CDR3 protein. The sample has under 650,000 distinct CDR3 sequences, about 16% seen once. The sample consisted of blood. The receptors come from a woman between 25 and 40 years old with Graves' hyperthyroidism.

This chain links TRBV6-1 with TRBJ1-5; D is unresolved. Germline V gene lookup returns CDR1 MNHNS and CDR2 SASEGT. The CDR3 sequence is 15 residues long. Between the trimmed V and J ends, which lost 6 bases and 0 bases, there was a span of 12 bases. Here the CDR3 DNA reads TGTGCCAGCAGCCCAAGGACGAATAGCAATCAGCCCCAGCATTTT. This sequence encodes CASSPRTNSNQPQHF.

This clonotype was detected only a few times. This may come from a read error, since a much larger clone is one base off. The rearrangement links TRBV10-3 to TRBJ1-5, with D possibly TRBD1 on 5 matching bases. Germline CDR1 is ENHRY and CDR2 is SYGVKD. The CDR3 consists of 13 residues. The CDR3 protein is CTISRAGDQPQHF. In DNA, the CDR3 is TGTACCATCAGCAGGGCGGGCGATCAGCCCCAGCATTTT.

The rearrangement uses TRBV7-2 and TRBJ2-5; weak D call: TRBD1 (5 bases). The V end lost 9 bases, the J end lost 14 bases, and 22 bases lay between the germline ends. In germline, CDR1 is SGHTA, CDR2 FQGNSA. The CDR3 contains 12 residues. CDR3 loop: CASGAPGSYLYF. In DNA, the CDR3 is TGTGCCAGTGGGGCCCCGGGTTCCTACCTCTACTTC.

The chain uses TRBV10-3 and TRBJ2-4, with 7 bases that match TRBD2. J gave up 6 bases and V 6 bases, and 8 bases lay outside the gene matches. Germline V CDR1 and CDR2: ENHRY, SYGVKD. This CDR3 contains 14 residues. CDR3 in DNA: TGTGCCATCAGCAATACTAGCGTCCTAAACATTCAGTACTTC. Its translation is CAISNTSVLNIQYF.

V is TRBV20-1 and J is TRBJ2-3, with 10 bases identical to TRBD2. CDR3 size: 17 residues. CDR1 is DFQATT and CDR2 is SNEGSKA in the germline V gene (reference sequence). The V and J ends lost 0 bases and 3 bases, in that order; junction bases with no gene match: 9. CDR3 nucleotide sequence: TGCAGTGCTAGAGATCGTAGCGGGAGGATTCGGACAGATACGCAGTATTTT. Amino acids: CSARDRSGRIRTDTQYF.

This clonotype was observed a handful of times. The rearrangement links TRBV5-1 to TRBJ1-2; D possibly corresponds to TRBD1 (5 bases). From germline, CDR1 is SGHRS and CDR2 YFSETQ. The CDR3 sequence is 11 residues long. With 5 bases removed from V and 7 bases from J, the gap between germline ends came to 9 bases. CDR3 DNA: TGCGCCAGCAGAAAGACAGCTGGCTACACCTTC. Its translation: CASRKTAGYTF.

This clonotype was detected only a few times. CDR3 bases: TGTGCCAGTAGTAATGGGGCACCGTCGAATGAGCAGTTCTTC. Protein: CASSNGAPSNEQFF. V and J are TRBV19 and TRBJ2-1; D might be TRBD1 (5 bases). V shed 4 bases and J shed 7 bases, with 14 bases lying between them. This CDR3 has 14 residues. The germline V gene encodes CDR1 LNHDA and CDR2 SQIVND (reference sequence).

This clonotype was seen repeatedly, ten times or more. The chain couples TRBV13 to TRBJ1-3; D is undetermined. CDR3 length: 16 residues. Trimming took off 0 bases at V and 2 bases at J, with 11 bases between the two ends. The germline V gene has CDR1 PRHDT and CDR2 FYEKMQ (reference sequence). The CDR3 DNA is TGTGCCAGCAGCTTAGGACTCCGAAGGCCTGGAAACACCATATATTTT. Its translation: CASSLGLRRPGNTIYF.

The V and J genes are TRBV10-3 and TRBJ2-5; D possibly corresponds to TRBD1 (6 bases). Germline V gene sequence: CDR1 ENHRY, CDR2 SYGVKD. The CDR3 is made up of 14 amino acids. Trimming shortened V by 1 base and J by 5 bases, and 11 bases separated the two germline ends. CDR3 region: CAISEWGQGETQYF. The CDR3 coding sequence is TGTGCCATCAGTGAGTGGGGGCAGGGGGAGACCCAGTACTTC.

This clonotype turned up a few times. This chain joins TRBV11-2 and TRBJ1-3; no clear D. The CDR3 contains 19 residues. Germline V CDR1 and CDR2: SGHAT, FQNNGV. V gave up 1 base and J gave up 5 bases, with 24 bases separating them. DNA for the CDR3: TGTGCCAGCAGCTTAGGGAGACTGGACCCGTCAAAATTGCGAAACACCATATATTTT. As protein: CASSLGRLDPSKLRNTIYF. The whole variable domain, remainder taken from reference TRBV11-2 and TRBJ1-3, is EAGVAQSPRYKIIEKRQSVAFWCNPISGHATLYWYQQILGQGPKLLIQFQNNGVVDDSQLPKDRFSAERLKGVDSTLKIQPAKLEDSAVYLCASSLGRLDPSKLRNTIYFGEGSWLTVV.

V is TRBV19 and J is TRBJ2-7, with D possibly TRBD2 on 5 matching bases. This CDR3 region has 15 residues. Germline CDR1 and CDR2: LNHDA and SQIVND (reference sequence). The ends were cut back, 11 bases at V and 6 bases at J, with 26 bases in the middle. CDR3 nucleotides: TGTGCCGCCCGGGATAGTACCTCCGGATATGGCGAGCAGTACTTC. Protein product: CAARDSTSGYGEQYF.

This clonotype was observed once. The chain recombines TRBV15 with TRBJ2-3; possibly TRBD1 for D (6 bases). The CDR3 has 16 amino acids. CDR1 and CDR2 from the germline V gene are LNHNV and YYDKDF (reference sequence). V was clipped by 3 bases and J by 6 bases, with 19 bases between them. CDR3 nucleotides: TGTGCCACCAGCAGTATAGTCAGGGGACGGTCGGATACGCAGTATTTT. Protein sequence: CATSSIVRGRSDTQYF.

This clonotype has a handful of counts. The chain recombines TRBV3-1 with TRBJ2-6, with 8 bases that match TRBD1. The ends lost 4 bases at V and 4 bases at J; junction bases unmatched: 9. Per the germline V gene, CDR1 is LGHDT and CDR2 is YNNKEL (reference sequence). The CDR3 sequence is 17 residues long. For the CDR3, the DNA is TGTGCCAGCAGCCGGTTGCAGGGGGCGTCGGGGGCCAACGTCCTGACTTTC. Its translation: CASSRLQGASGANVLTF.

This clonotype has a handful of counts. This sequence may be a read error, since a much larger clone differs from it by one base. This chain uses TRBV28 with TRBJ2-1; 10 positions agree with TRBD2. The CDR3 consists of 16 residues. Germline lookup yields CDR1 MDHEN and CDR2 SYDVKM. The V and J ends lost 5 bases and 10 bases, in that order; junction bases with no gene match: 14. CDR3 bases: TGTGCCAGCAGTCCATCAACTAGCGGGGCTTTCTACGAGCAGTTCTTC. It is translated as CASSPSTSGAFYEQFF.

This clonotype has at least ten counts. The rearrangement uses TRBV12-3 or TRBV12-4 and TRBJ1-5; TRBD1 is a possible D gene (5 bases). This CDR3 contains 13 residues. V lost 6 bases and J lost 6, with 12 bases in between. CDR3 residues: CASRMTGAQPQHF. CDR3 nucleotide sequence: TGTGCCAGCAGAATGACTGGGGCTCAGCCCCAGCATTTT.

The chain employs TRBV12-3 or TRBV12-4 and TRBJ2-7; D is uncertain. Trimming removed 8 bases from V and 1 base from J, with 15 bases in between. This CDR3 is 14 amino acids long. The CDR3 region has the DNA TGTGCCAGCCGAATGCAGAGTGGATCCTACGAGCAGTACTTC. It is translated as CASRMQSGSYEQYF.

This clonotype was detected ten times or more. The gene calls are TRBV14 and TRBJ2-7; the match to TRBD2 covers 8 bases. Losses at the gene ends were 0 bases for V and 0 bases for J; bases not matched to a gene: 7. Germline V gene lookup returns CDR1 SGHDN and CDR2 FVKESK. The CDR3 consists of 17 residues. CDR3 coding DNA: TGTGCCAGCAGCCAAGAACTACTAGCGGCCAGCTCCTACGAGCAGTACTTC. It codes for CASSQELLAASSYEQYF.

This chain joins TRBV19 and TRBJ2-3; 7 bases fit TRBD1. The CDR3 is 16 amino acids. With V trimmed by 4 bases and J by 0 bases, 7 bases remained unmatched. Germline V gene sequence: CDR1 LNHDA, CDR2 SQIVND (reference sequence). CDR3 region: CASSTGQHTSTDTQYF. DNA for the CDR3: TGTGCCAGTAGTACGGGACAGCACACTAGCACAGATACGCAGTATTTT.

The table lists this clonotype with a few counts. V usage is TRBV4-3 and J usage is TRBJ2-7; 8 bases agree with TRBD2. The CDR3 covers 14 residues. Trimming took 2 bases from V and 2 from J; bases not matched to a gene: 2. Germline CDR1 LGHNA, CDR2 YSLEER. CDR3 nucleotide sequence: TGCGCCAGCAGCCAATCAGCGGGAGCCTACGAGCAGTACTTC. This translates into CASSQSAGAYEQYF.

This clonotype was observed a few times. The chain recombines TRBV11-1 with TRBJ2-3; the D is unclear. With 7 bases removed from V and 3 bases from J, the gap between germline ends came to 8 bases. The CDR3 totals 12 residues. The germline V gene has CDR1 SGHAT and CDR2 FQDESV (reference sequence). The CDR3 is CASKLGTDTQYF. CDR3 DNA: TGTGCCAGCAAGCTTGGGACAGATACGCAGTATTTT.